This is a list of T cell receptor beta chains from one sample in a study of human T cells and chemical hapten exposure. TCRdb independently ran MiXCR on the RACE reads; one entry per CDR3 protein. The table shows 75,000 to 90,000 distinct CDR3 sequences, with about 12% occurring only once. Here the sequenced sample was whole blood, taken in connection with sensitization to the hapten diphenylcyclopropenone (DPC). The source is a woman aged 55-70 years with alopecia areata. Some clones in this sample may be carry-over from other donors' samples. CDR3s leave out the opening cysteine and the closing phenylalanine or tryptophan.

length | V | CDR3
12 | TRBV24-1 | ATSDLGQNNEQF
11 | TRBV29-1 | SVLGGGMETQY
12 | TRBV13 | ASSLVADYSPLH
11 | TRBV2 | ASSGTVGGELF
12 | TRBV6-1 | ASSDVAVYTEAF
12 | TRBV12-3/TRBV12-4 | ASSFSGSGNTIY
11 | TRBV27 | ASSQRGNTEAF
12 | TRBV5-1 | ASSGDGTDYGYT
12 | TRBV12-3/TRBV12-4 | ASSPNPGLAEQY
11 | TRBV7-2 | ASSPPGGSPLH
10 | TRBV15 | ATSRETYEQY
16 | TRBV4-1 | ASSHAYLRTGGGTEAF
13 | TRBV6-1 | ASSAQRTESYEQY
12 | TRBV12-3/TRBV12-4 | ASSPGGPVDTQY
12 | TRBV2 | ASSALGLNTEAF
13 | TRBV28 | ASSSPQGVNTEAF
10 | TRBV18 | ASSPPWGEQF
13 | TRBV2 | ASSISAASGNTIY
11 | TRBV6-2/TRBV6-3 | ASSYGDRETQY
12 | TRBV20-1 | SARQSSYNSPLH
10 | TRBV6-5 | ASRFAGTEQF
11 | TRBV12-3/TRBV12-4 | ASGHSNTWGQF
11 | TRBV4-1 | ASSTTVKETQY
13 | TRBV10-3 | AISERTGVEEKLF
11 | TRBV7-9 | ASSLADRGQLF
10 | TRBV20-1 | SARVGLTEAF
14 | TRBV18 | ASSPQDREHTGELF
10 | TRBV11-1 | ASGFVAREQY
12 | TRBV28 | ASSRLAPTDTQY
13 | TRBV12-5 | ASGGQGSHTDTQY
13 | TRBV9 | ASSRRDFDPDTQY
11 | TRBV6-6 | ASSYSDTDTQY
13 | TRBV9 | ASSGSGESGTEAF
11 | TRBV12-3/TRBV12-4 | ASTAYGYGELF
12 | TRBV29-1 | SVSMLFGNTEAF
14 | TRBV12-3/TRBV12-4 | ASRSERGWVEGPQH
10 | TRBV2 | ASSGPIQPQH
14 | TRBV7-6 | ASSLGGGAGYNEQF
15 | TRBV9 | ASSVGVGGLTFNEQF
11 | TRBV29-1 | SVSGDSCNEQF
10 | TRBV12-3/TRBV12-4 | ASSFPVQPQH
13 | TRBV7-8 | ASSLGTSNTGELF
13 | TRBV13 | ASSYGLAGRQEQF
12 | TRBV18 | ASSPPRGSDTQY
9 | TRBV10-3 | AISESGEAF
11 | TRBV20-1 | SAPKVGGQPQH
13 | TRBV7-2 | ASSLGGPPTDTQY
12 | TRBV20-1 | SASLHTGNTEAF
13 | TRBV20-1 | SARAGNLRGYEQY
11 | TRBV30 | ACPGGENTEAF
11 | TRBV7-3 | ASSLILDTEAF
15 | TRBV30 | ASNVNLFTGKNTEAF
13 | TRBV2 | ASSDQMATNEKLF
10 | TRBV6-1 | ATRDPNQPQH
9 | TRBV20-1 | SASKTYEQY
11 | TRBV11-2 | ASSPRETHGYT
13 | TRBV6-5 | ASSRGQSNTGELF
10 | TRBV10-1 | APSTGQETQY
12 | TRBV18 | ASSPTPVEGPQH
12 | TRBV4-2 | ASSQDRSNQPQH